One sample yielded the 4 T cell receptor beta chains listed below, sequenced in a study of OX40 agonist ivuxolimab in advanced cancers. Clones were sequenced by immunoSEQ multiplex PCR, and TCRdb holds only the in-frame ones, with some missing. The sample lists over 45,000 clones; roughly 85% were seen once. This sample comprised CD4+ or CD8+ T cells sorted from blood, obtained in a trial of the OX40 agonist ivuxolimab. Receptors originate from an adult with an advanced solid tumor such as melanoma, head and neck, liver or kidney cancer.

V is TRBV29-1 and J is TRBJ1-4; D gene unclear. CDR3 length: 13 amino acids. CDR1 is SQVTM, CDR2 ANQGSEA, per germline. The ends were cut back, 1 base at V and 4 bases at J, with 7 bases in the middle. The CDR3: CSVEVSNNEKLFF. CDR3 nucleotides: TGCAGCGTTGAAGTCAGTAATAATGAAAAACTGTTTTTT.

The rearrangement uses TRBV28 and TRBJ2-1, with a weak D call TRBD2 (5 bases). Germline V CDR1 and CDR2: MDHEN, SYDVKM. The CDR3 extends over 12 amino acids. V shed 6 bases and J shed 8 bases, with 11 bases lying between them. The CDR3: CASRESGDEQFF. CDR3 bases: TGTGCCAGCAGAGAGAGCGGCGATGAGCAGTTCTTC.

The chain uses TRBV5-6 and TRBJ2-7; TRBD1 aligns across 10 bases. The junction had 14 bases not matched to a gene; V was cut back by 4 bases and J by 4 bases. In germline, CDR1 is SGHDT, CDR2 YYEEEE. There are 17 residues in the CDR3. This chain's CDR3 is CASSQGGSGTGEYEQYF. The CDR3 DNA follows: TGTGCCAGCAGCCAGGGGGGCTCCGGGACAGGGGAATACGAGCAGTACTTC.

V is TRBV5-1 and J is TRBJ2-7; 8 bases are shared with TRBD2. The ends lost 4 bases at V and 3 bases at J; junction bases unmatched: 3. Germline V gene lookup returns CDR1 SGHRS and CDR2 YFSETQ. The CDR3 loop spans 13 amino acids. The CDR3 region is CASSQRESYEQYF. CDR3 nucleotide sequence: TGCGCCAGCAGCCAGCGGGAGAGCTACGAGCAGTACTTC.